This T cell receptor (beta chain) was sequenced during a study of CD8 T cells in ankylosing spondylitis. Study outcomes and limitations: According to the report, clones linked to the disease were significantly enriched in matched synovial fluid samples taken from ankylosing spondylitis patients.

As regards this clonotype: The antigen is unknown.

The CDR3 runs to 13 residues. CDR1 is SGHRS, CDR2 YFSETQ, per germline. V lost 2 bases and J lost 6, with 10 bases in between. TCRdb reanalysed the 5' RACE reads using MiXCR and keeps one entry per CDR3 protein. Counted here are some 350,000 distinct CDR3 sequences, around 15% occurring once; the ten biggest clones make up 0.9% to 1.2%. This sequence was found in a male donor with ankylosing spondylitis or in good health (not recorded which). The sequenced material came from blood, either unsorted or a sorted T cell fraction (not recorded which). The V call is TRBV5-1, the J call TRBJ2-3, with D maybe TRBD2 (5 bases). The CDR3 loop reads CASSFYSEDTQYF. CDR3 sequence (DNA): TGCGCCAGCAGCTTCTATAGCGAGGATACGCAGTATTTT.